The 21 T cell receptor beta chains below come from one sample, sequenced in a study of CD8+CD57+ T cells in acquired aplastic anemia. Genomic DNA provided the template from which TCR beta VDJ and CDR3 profiles were obtained. TCRdb re-analysed the reads in MiXCR, keeping a single row per CDR3 protein. The sample has some 220,000 distinct CDR3 sequences, 30% to 35% seen once. Sequencing was done on a sample of sorted CD4+, CD8+, or CD8+CD57+ T cells (not recorded which) from PBMCs. The receptors here all came from a human donor in good health, serving as a control.

The V call is TRBV20-1, the J call TRBJ1-4, with D possibly being TRBD1 (6 bases). V was cut by 6 bases and J by 16 bases, with 24 bases left in between. Germline loops: CDR1 DFQATT, CDR2 SNEGSKA (reference sequence). The CDR3 is 13 amino acids. CDR3 sequence: CSANMGGAAREFF. The CDR3, as DNA: TGCAGTGCCAACATGGGGGGGGCGGCCCGGGAGTTTTTT.

In the case of this clonotype: A much larger clone lies one base from this, so it may be a read error. This CDR3 is missing its conserved last phenylalanine or tryptophan, likely due to a read error. This chain uses TRBV7-9 with TRBJ1-1; D remains ambiguous. The CDR3 length is 15 residues. Germline V gene sequence: CDR1 SEHNR, CDR2 FQNEAQ (reference sequence). V was cut by 2 bases and J by 1 base, with 11 bases left in between. The CDR3 loop reads CASSLFPTGNTEAFL. CDR3 coding DNA: TGTGCCAGCAGCTTATTCCCAACGGGGAACACTGAAGCTTTCCTT.

This clonotype was counted many times. The chain employs TRBV20-1 and TRBJ1-1; D is undetermined. V lost 5 bases, J lost 4 bases, and 14 bases lay in between. This CDR3 has 13 residues. Germline V gene lookup returns CDR1 DFQATT and CDR2 SNEGSKA (reference sequence). CDR3 DNA sequence: TGCAGTGCTGTTTCGTGGACGAGCACTGAAGCTTTCTTT. Residues: CSAVSWTSTEAFF.

This clonotype was recorded at least ten times. This chain joins TRBV19 and TRBJ2-7; a possible D gene is TRBD1 (5 bases). This CDR3 contains 14 residues. Per germline, CDR1 LNHDA and CDR2 SQIVND (reference sequence). Trimming cost V 9 bases and J 3 bases, with 18 bases left between them. The CDR3 here is CASSPRGWGYEQYF. CDR3 sequence (DNA): TGTGCCAGCTCCCCTAGGGGTTGGGGCTACGAGCAGTACTTC. The entire variable domain, with the rest obtained from reference TRBV19 and TRBJ2-7, is as follows: DGGITQSPKYLFRKEGQNVTLSCEQNLNHDAMYWYRQDPGQGLRLIYYSQIVNDFQKGDIAEGYSVSREKKESFPLTVTSAQKNPTAFYLCASSPRGWGYEQYFGPGTRLTVT.

This clonotype was observed at least ten times. The chain has TRBV15 and TRBJ2-7; TRBD1 matches 8 bases. V shed 4 bases, J shed 3 bases, and the junction held 5 bases outside the gene matches. CDR1 is LNHNV, CDR2 YYDKDF, per germline (reference sequence). This CDR3 has 14 amino acids. CDR3 loop: CATSTPGQVYEQYF. The CDR3 bases are TGTGCCACCAGCACTCCGGGACAGGTCTACGAGCAGTACTTC.

This clonotype was recorded once. A read error may explain this, as a much larger clone is one base away. The chain combines TRBV2 with TRBJ2-1; TRBD2 agrees at 15 bases. Germline lookup yields CDR1 SNHLY and CDR2 FYNNEI. CDR3 length equals 14 residues. In DNA form, the CDR3 reads TGTGCCAGCAGCTCGACCGGGACTAGCGGGAGGCCTTCCTTC. Its translation is CASSSTGTSGRPSF.

The chain is built from TRBV4-1 and TRBJ2-5, with a tentative D call TRBD1 (6 bases). The CDR3 length is 14 residues. The V and J ends lost 4 bases and 3 bases respectively, with 12 bases between them. Germline-derived CDR1 and CDR2 are MGHRA and YSYEKL. As DNA, the CDR3 is TGCGCCAGCAGCCGAGGGACATCAGAAGAGACCCAGTACTTC. It yields the protein CASSRGTSEETQYF.

This clonotype was seen only a few times. This chain joins TRBV19 and TRBJ1-5; tentatively, D is TRBD1 (5 bases). Trimming took 0 bases from V and 4 from J, leaving 16 bases between them. The CDR3 consists of 17 residues. Germline V gene lookup returns CDR1 LNHDA and CDR2 SQIVND (reference sequence). Here the CDR3 reads CASSIDRQGIVNQPQHF. In DNA form, the CDR3 reads TGTGCCAGTAGTATAGATCGGCAGGGAATTGTGAATCAGCCCCAGCATTTT.

Points on this clonotype: A single base separates this from a much larger clone, so it may be a read error. The DNA for the CDR3 is TGCGCCGGCAGCTTGGGTAATTCTAACTATGGCTACACCTTC. It is translated as CAGSLGNSNYGYTF. This chain connects TRBV5-1 to TRBJ1-2; no clear D gene. Germline V lookup: CDR1 SGHRS, CDR2 YFSETQ. The CDR3 totals 14 residues.

V gene TRBV19 combines with J gene TRBJ2-1; 10 nucleotides match TRBD1. CDR3 size: 14 residues. Germline V gene data show CDR1 as LNHDA and CDR2 as SQIVND (reference sequence). The trim removed 6 bases at V and 5 bases at J, leaving 4 bases unmatched. The CDR3, as DNA: TGTGCCAGTAGCAGCGGACAGGGGGACAATGAGCAGTTCTTC. This translates into CASSSGQGDNEQFF.

This clonotype appeared many times. The V gene is TRBV11-1, the J gene TRBJ1-5; D is perhaps TRBD1 (5 bases). The CDR3 has 16 amino acids. Between the trimmed V and J ends, which lost 5 bases and 4 bases, there was a span of 18 bases. Germline V gives CDR1 SGHAT, CDR2 FQDESV (reference sequence). The CDR3 DNA reads TGTGCCAGCAGCCAGGGACTCTCAAGTCAAAATCAGCCCCAGCATTTT. This gives the protein CASSQGLSSQNQPQHF.

This clonotype has just a few counts. The chain couples TRBV6-1 to TRBJ2-5; 8 nucleotides agree with TRBD2. CDR3 length: 15 residues. CDR1 is MNHNS, CDR2 SASEGT, per germline. Trimming cost V 2 bases and J 5 bases; bases outside gene matches: 7. CDR3 nucleotide sequence: TGTGCCAGCAGTGAACAAAGACTAGCGACCGAGACCCAGTACTTC. This translates into CASSEQRLATETQYF.

This clonotype has a handful of counts. This rearrangement joins TRBV6-1 to TRBJ1-3; 8 nucleotides agree with TRBD1. This CDR3 contains 15 residues. Looked up from germline, CDR1 is MNHNS and CDR2 is SASEGT. Losses at the gene ends were 6 bases for V and 1 base for J; bases not matched to a gene: 5. CDR3: CASRLDRASGNTIYF. The CDR3 DNA reads as TGTGCCAGCAGGCTGGACAGGGCATCTGGAAACACCATATATTTT.

This clonotype was counted a few times. The chain combines TRBV24-1 with TRBJ1-3; tentatively, D is TRBD1 (5 bases). Trimming took 11 bases from V and 2 from J, leaving 15 bases between them. This CDR3 is 14 amino acids long. Germline V gene sequence: CDR1 KGHDR, CDR2 SFDVKD. CDR3 loop: CASARQFAGNTIYF. Here the CDR3 DNA reads TGTGCCAGTGCGCGACAGTTCGCTGGAAACACCATATATTTT.

This clonotype was recorded many times. CDR3 amino acids: CASSEALGLAGGETQYF. CDR3 bases: TGTGCCAGCAGTGAAGCGTTAGGTCTAGCGGGGGGAGAGACCCAGTACTTC. This chain joins TRBV2 and TRBJ2-5; 11 bases fit TRBD2. Germline V gene lookup returns CDR1 SNHLY and CDR2 FYNNEI. V lost 0 bases, J lost 4 bases, and 7 bases stayed unmatched. There are 17 residues in the CDR3.

The chain combines TRBV19 with TRBJ2-1; 15 bases are a match to TRBD2. Losses at the gene ends were 4 bases for V and 6 bases for J; bases not matched to a gene: 10. CDR1 and CDR2 from the germline V gene are LNHDA and SQIVND (reference sequence). The CDR3 length is 18 residues. In DNA form, the CDR3 reads TGTGCCAGTAGTACTCTCTACGGACTAGCGGGGGGGACCAATGAGCAGTTCTTC. Translating it yields CASSTLYGLAGGTNEQFF.

The rearrangement uses TRBV11-1 and TRBJ2-7; D unresolved. CDR3 length: 14 amino acids. V lost 5 bases to trimming and J lost 3 bases, with 14 bases between them. Germline V gives CDR1 SGHAT, CDR2 FQDESV (reference sequence). This CDR3 reads CASSRAVSGYEQYF. In nucleotides, the CDR3 is TGTGCCAGCAGCCGCGCCGTATCGGGCTACGAGCAGTACTTC.

This clonotype was observed a single time. The chain carries TRBV25-1 and TRBJ2-7; 8 positions match TRBD2. The germline V gene has CDR1 MGHDK and CDR2 SYGVNS. The CDR3 contains 15 residues. With 4 bases clipped from V and 0 bases from J, the junction kept 5 bases outside the gene matches. The CDR3 sequence is CASSAAGTSSYEQYF. In nucleotides, the CDR3 is TGTGCCAGCAGTGCGGCCGGGACTAGCTCCTACGAGCAGTACTTC.

This sequence joins TRBV7-9 and TRBJ1-6; TRBD1 is a possible D gene (6 bases). Trimming left V 2 bases short and J 12 bases short, with 17 bases between. Germline V lookup: CDR1 SEHNR, CDR2 FQNEAQ (reference sequence). This CDR3 spans 15 amino acids. CDR3 sequence reads: CASSLQDTGRVPLHF. The CDR3 nucleotides are TGTGCCAGCAGCTTACAGGACACAGGGCGGGTACCCCTCCACTTT. Filled out from reference TRBV7-9 and TRBJ1-6, the complete variable domain reads DTGVSQNPRHKITKRGQNVTFRCDPISEHNRLYWYRQTLGQGPEFLTYFQNEAQLEKSRLLSDRFSAERPKGSFSTLEIQRTEQGDSAMYLCASSLQDTGRVPLHFGNGTRLTVT.

This clonotype was detected ten times or more. This chain joins TRBV9 and TRBJ2-7; tentative D call: TRBD1 (5 bases). Germline CDR1 and CDR2: SGDLS and YYNGEE. This CDR3 has 13 residues. Trimming removed 1 base at V and 6 bases at J, with 11 bases between. The CDR3: CASSVQGLGEQYF. The CDR3 DNA reads as TGTGCCAGCAGCGTACAGGGCCTTGGCGAGCAGTACTTC.

This sequence joins TRBV7-8 and TRBJ2-1, with D perhaps matching TRBD2 (7 bases). Per germline, CDR1 SGHVS and CDR2 FQNEAQ. The V end lost 5 bases, the J end lost 6 bases, and 20 bases lay between the germline ends. The CDR3 covers 16 residues. Here the CDR3 reads CASSPRLGGPLNEQFF. CDR3 DNA sequence: TGTGCCAGCAGCCCCCGCTTGGGGGGGCCTCTCAATGAGCAGTTCTTC.